This entry is about one TCR beta chain. The antigen remains unidentified. PCR involved 60 Vbeta and 13 Jbeta primers. TCRdb keeps only in-frame clones here, not all; method: immunoSEQ multiplex PCR. The sample features over 100,000 clones, with 5.5% to 8% in its top ten. The record originates from a study of cytomegalovirus exposure and HLA in healthy donors. Study as a whole: Of the donors genotyped, several hundred in all, around 76% fell in the Caucasian-associated ancestry cluster.

V was clipped by 3 bases and J by 0 bases, with 10 bases between them. Germline assignment: CDR1 SGHDT and CDR2 YYEEEE. The CDR3 contains 15 residues. Study results and limitations: In a later analysis, V- and J-gene trimming of beta chains associated with a DCLRE1C missense variant, replicated independently. HLA allele associations emerged for 15,000 to 20,000 TCR beta sequences in a later analysis, at 0.05 false discovery rate. Listed as cytomegalovirus-associated were 150 to 200 TCR beta chains.

This TCR was recovered from a man aged 40-49 years in good health and CMV-seropositive. The V and J genes are TRBV5-6 and TRBJ1-3, with D maybe TRBD1 (6 bases). Material: PBMCs. CDR3 in DNA: TGTGCCAGCAGCTCCCGAGGGGGCTCTGGAAACACCATATATTTT. It translates to CASSSRGGSGNTIYF.